This T cell receptor beta chain was sequenced for a study of T cells in Graves' hyperthyroidism and ophthalmopathy. Trimming took 3 bases from V and 0 from J; bases not matched to a gene: 7. CDR3 size: 16 residues. Germline V lookup: CDR1 SGDLS, CDR2 YYNGEE. The CDR3 regions of TCR beta were amplified from RNA transcripts. The TCR CDR3 was amplified in a first-round RT-PCR using the HTBI primer set. TCRdb fed the multiplex PCR reads into MiXCR, producing one record per CDR3 protein. The repertoire consists of about 640,000 distinct CDR3 sequences, with less than 25% occurring once and the leading ten covering 34%. Investigators excluded patients with uncontrolled infection, other autoimmune disease, pregnancy or lactation. This clonotype showed up just a few times.

Sequencing was performed on blood. V gene TRBV9 combines with J gene TRBJ2-3; 7 positions agree with TRBD2. The receptor was derived from a man aged 25 to 40 with Graves' ophthalmopathy. For the CDR3, the DNA is TGTGCCAGCAGCGGCCTAGCGGTAAAAAGCACAGATACGCAGTATTTT. It specifies CASSGLAVKSTDTQYF.